The 14 T cell receptor beta chains presented below share a single source sample, sequenced in a study of cytomegalovirus exposure and HLA in healthy donors. Amplification used 60 Vbeta primers and 13 Jbeta primers. Using immunoSEQ multiplex PCR, the repertoire was profiled, and TCRdb retains in-frame clones only, with some absent. The data show approximately 110,000 clones, roughly 70% seen once. The sequenced sample consisted of PBMCs. The receptors stem from a man aged 35 to 55 in good health and CMV-seropositive.

The chain joins TRBV5-1 to TRBJ2-3; 10 positions agree with TRBD2. The CDR3 has 17 amino acids. The germline V gene encodes CDR1 SGHRS and CDR2 YFSETQ. Trimming cost V 5 bases and J 3 bases; bases outside gene matches: 12. The CDR3 is CASRYTGLAIGTDTQYF. The DNA of the CDR3 is TGCGCCAGCAGATACACGGGACTAGCGATCGGGACAGATACGCAGTATTTT.

The chain employs TRBV18 and TRBJ2-3; D ambiguous. The CDR3 is 16 amino acids. With 0 bases removed from V and 0 bases from J, the gap between germline ends came to 10 bases. CDR1 and CDR2 (germline): KGHSH, LQKENI. This chain's CDR3 is CASSPPSIFSTDTQYF. CDR3 nucleotide sequence: TGTGCCAGCTCACCACCATCCATTTTTAGCACAGATACGCAGTATTTT.

The V call is TRBV5-8, the J call TRBJ2-1; a weak D match, TRBD2 (5 bases). This CDR3 region has 14 residues. CDR1 and CDR2 (germline): SGHTS, YDEGEE. The V and J ends lost 7 bases and 5 bases respectively, with 16 bases between them. The CDR3 protein is CASGRGTINNEQFF. DNA of the CDR3: TGTGCCAGCGGGAGAGGAACTATCAACAATGAGCAGTTCTTC.

V is TRBV5-6 and J is TRBJ2-7; D unresolved. The V and J ends lost 0 bases and 5 bases respectively, with 6 bases between them. CDR3 length: 12 amino acids. The germline V gene encodes CDR1 SGHDT and CDR2 YYEEEE. CDR3 protein: CASSLGPHEQYF. The CDR3 nucleotides are TGTGCCAGCAGCTTGGGGCCCCACGAGCAGTACTTC.

This clone was observed a few times. V is TRBV7-3 and J is TRBJ2-1; the D gene is possibly TRBD2 (5 bases). The CDR3 is made up of 13 amino acids. Deletions cut 1 base from V and 7 bases from J, with 8 bases between. The germline CDR1 and CDR2 sequences are SGHTA and FQGTGA. Written as DNA, the CDR3 is TGTGCCAGCAGCTTAAAGCGGAGGAATGAGCAGTTCTTC. Its translation is CASSLKRRNEQFF.

The V gene is TRBV1, the J gene TRBJ2-5; the table names TRBD2, a call not compared with the DNA. TRBV1 is classified as a pseudogene. The CDR3 has 17 amino acids. The CDR3 DNA sequence: TGCACCAGCAGCCAAGATTGTCGCGGGAGAGCGACAGGGACCCAGTACTTC. This translates into CTSSQDCRGRATGTQYF.

The chain recombines TRBV2 with TRBJ2-7; D is perhaps TRBD1 (5 bases). Germline CDR1 and CDR2: SNHLY and FYNNEI. V was pared by 6 bases and J by 12 bases, with 18 bases between. CDR3 length equals 12 residues. The CDR3 loop is CASSFDRSRRYF. CDR3 in DNA: TGTGCCAGCAGCTTTGACAGAAGCCGCCGGTACTTC.

The sample holds a few counts of this clone. This rearrangement joins TRBV19 to TRBJ2-1, with D unresolved. Germline V gives CDR1 LNHDA, CDR2 SQIVND (reference sequence). Trimming cost V 3 bases and J 4 bases, with 7 bases left between them. The CDR3 loop spans 13 amino acids. For the CDR3, the DNA is TGTGCCAGTAGTATTGGAGCATACAATGAGCAGTTCTTC. As protein: CASSIGAYNEQFF.

This clone occurred once. V and J are TRBV9 and TRBJ2-7; 7 bases are shared with TRBD1. Trimming removed 4 bases from V and 4 bases from J; junction bases left unmatched: 5. CDR3 size: 13 residues. Germline-derived CDR1 and CDR2 are SGDLS and YYNGEE. The CDR3 nucleotides are TGTGCCAGCAGCCCGTGGGACAGTTACGAGCAGTACGTC. It encodes CASSPWDSYEQYV.

This clone appeared a few times. The rearrangement links TRBV5-1 to TRBJ1-2, with TRBD1 as a possible D gene (5 bases). The V gene lost 2 bases and the J gene lost 4 bases, with 15 bases spanning the gap. The CDR3 length is 15 residues. The germline gives CDR1 SGHRS, CDR2 YFSETQ. CDR3 bases: TGCGCCAGCAGCTTTCAGGACGGAGGGGCCTATGGCTACACCTTC. It yields the protein CASSFQDGGAYGYTF.

The chain carries TRBV7-6 and TRBJ1-5; D possibly corresponds to TRBD1 (6 bases). The CDR3 has 14 residues. The V end lost 4 bases, the J end lost 7 bases, and 14 bases lay between the germline ends. Germline CDR1 and CDR2: SGHVS and FNYEAQ. This CDR3 is CASSSQGTGQPQHF. The CDR3 coding sequence is TGTGCCAGCAGCTCTCAGGGGACGGGCCAGCCCCAGCATTTT.

This chain uses TRBV2 with TRBJ2-7, with a possible D match to TRBD2 (5 bases). Trimming removed 6 bases from V and 1 base from J, with 13 bases in between. Germline CDR1 and CDR2: SNHLY and FYNNEI. The CDR3 covers 14 residues. In DNA form, the CDR3 reads TGTGCCAGCAGCGGGTTGAGGGCTTCCTACGAGCAGTACGTC. Translated: CASSGLRASYEQYV.

This chain links TRBV7-9 with TRBJ2-5, with D perhaps matching TRBD1 (6 bases). The germline V gene encodes CDR1 SEHNR and CDR2 FQNEAQ (reference sequence). Trimming took 3 bases from V and 4 from J, leaving 12 bases between them. The CDR3 totals 14 residues. The CDR3 reads CASSLSRGVETQYF. In nucleotides, the CDR3 is TGTGCCAGCAGCTTGAGCAGGGGAGTAGAGACCCAGTACTTC. The full variable domain, its missing parts supplied by reference TRBV7-9 and TRBJ2-5, is DTGVSQNPRHKITKRGQNVTFRCDPISEHNRLYWYRQTLGQGPEFLTYFQNEAQLEKSRLLSDRFSAERPKGSFSTLEIQRTEQGDSAMYLCASSLSRGVETQYFGPGTRLLVL.

The chain links TRBV12-5 to TRBJ2-5; D not certain. The V gene's germline CDR1 is LGHNT and CDR2 FRNRAP. V gave up 6 bases and J gave up 5 bases, with 13 bases separating them. This CDR3 spans 13 amino acids. Written as DNA, the CDR3 is TGTGCTAGTGGCCCCAGTGATCCGGAGACCCAGTACTTC. Protein: CASGPSDPETQYF.